The 20 T cell receptor beta chains presented below share a single source sample, sequenced in a study of T cells in localized non-small cell lung cancer. Measured with immunoSEQ multiplex PCR; TCRdb has only the in-frame clones, and not every one. The sample has some 2,500 clones, about 20% seen once. The material was normal lung tissue next to the tumor, obtained before any cancer treatment. These receptors originate from a woman aged 35 to 69 with stage I lung adenocarcinoma.

V and J are TRBV18 and TRBJ2-5; D could derive from TRBD1 or TRBD2 (5 bases each). This CDR3 spans 16 amino acids. CDR1 and CDR2 (germline): KGHSH, LQKENI. Trimming left V 6 bases short and J 4 bases short, with 21 bases between. The CDR3 loop is CASSPSGRVGGETQYF. In DNA, the CDR3 is TGTGCCAGCTCCCCCAGTGGCAGGGTAGGAGGAGAGACCCAGTACTTC.

This clone showed up just once. The genes are TRBV19 and TRBJ1-1; TRBD1 aligns across 8 bases. CDR1 is LNHDA, CDR2 SQIVND, per germline (reference sequence). The CDR3 is 18 residues long. J was trimmed by 1 base and V by 4 bases; bases with no gene match: 14. The CDR3 loop is CASSRWGLGDRRNTEAFF. Here the CDR3 DNA reads TGTGCCAGTAGTAGATGGGGATTGGGGGACAGGAGGAACACTGAAGCTTTCTTT.

This clone ranks as medium-sized (0.01 to 0.1%). The chain couples TRBV9 to TRBJ2-3; TRBD1 is a possible D gene (5 bases). This CDR3 comprises 16 residues. Germline CDR1 is SGDLS and CDR2 is YYNGEE. V shed 5 bases and J shed 0 bases, with 16 bases lying between them. The CDR3 nucleotides are TGTGCCAGCAGTGAATGGGGCAGGTCCAGCACAGATACGCAGTATTTT. This encodes CASSEWGRSSTDTQYF.

The table lists this clone with a count of one. The rearrangement joins TRBV30 to TRBJ2-5; D ambiguous. Per germline, CDR1 GTSNPN and CDR2 SVGIG (reference sequence). The CDR3 spans 12 residues. Trimming shortened V by 2 bases and J by 9 bases, and 13 bases separated the two germline ends. Here the CDR3 reads CAWSPVQAAQYF. The DNA for the CDR3 is TGTGCCTGGAGTCCCGTGCAGGCGGCCCAGTACTTC.

The chain couples TRBV7-2 to TRBJ1-6, with D perhaps TRBD1 (6 bases). V shed 5 bases and J shed 7 bases, with 12 bases lying between them. This CDR3 region has 14 residues. Germline lookup yields CDR1 SGHTA and CDR2 FQGNSA. This CDR3 reads CASSGRGGNSPLHF. CDR3 nucleotides: TGTGCCAGCAGCGGGAGGGGGGGGAATTCACCCCTCCACTTT. The complete variable domain, with remaining parts taken from reference TRBV7-2 and TRBJ1-6, reads GAGVSQSPSNKVTEKGKDVELRCDPISGHTALYWYRQSLGQGLEFLIYFQGNSAPDKSGLPSDRFSAERTGGSVSTLTIQRTQQEDSAVYLCASSGRGGNSPLHFGNGTRLTVT.

This clone was seen only once. V is TRBV14 and J is TRBJ1-2; D gene unclear. The CDR3 consists of 13 residues. The ends were cut back, 2 bases at V and 6 bases at J, with 10 bases in the middle. The germline gives CDR1 SGHDN, CDR2 FVKESK. This CDR3 is CASSQRVTDGYTF. The CDR3 coding sequence is TGTGCCAGCAGCCAACGGGTCACAGATGGCTACACCTTC.

V gene TRBV30 combines with J gene TRBJ2-2; possible D gene TRBD2, 5 bases. Germline CDR1 reads GTSNPN; CDR2 reads SVGIG (reference sequence). CDR3 length: 16 amino acids. Trimming took off 7 bases at V and 0 bases at J, with 18 bases between the two ends. CDR3 protein: CASPGSSLSNTGELFF. CDR3 coding DNA: TGTGCCTCCCCGGGGAGTAGCCTATCGAACACCGGGGAGCTGTTTTTT.

The chain links TRBV9 to TRBJ1-6; a possible D gene is TRBD1 (5 bases). The V end lost 0 bases, the J end lost 1 base, and 8 bases lay between the germline ends. CDR1 is SGDLS, CDR2 YYNGEE, per germline. The CDR3 runs 16 residues. The CDR3 sequence is CASSVGGASYNSPLHF. CDR3 nucleotide sequence: TGTGCCAGCAGCGTAGGAGGGGCATCCTATAATTCACCCCTCCACTTT.

This clone was found a few times. CDR3 in amino acids: CASSSPRMEETQYF. CDR3 in DNA: TGTGCCAGCAGCAGCCCCAGGATGGAAGAGACCCAGTACTTC. The chain has TRBV6-8 and TRBJ2-5; D gene ambiguous. The CDR3 sequence is 14 residues long. V lost 6 bases and J 3 bases, leaving 14 bases between the germline ends. Germline-derived CDR1 and CDR2 are MNHGY and SAAAGT.

In this sample, this clone is large (0.1 to 1%). This chain joins TRBV14 and TRBJ1-1; a weak D match, TRBD1 (5 bases). The CDR3 runs 13 residues. Trimming took 1 base from V and 7 from J, leaving 10 bases between them. CDR1 and CDR2 from the germline V gene are SGHDN and FVKESK. CDR3 nucleotide sequence: TGTGCCAGCAGCCAAGTAGGGACCTTTGAAGCTTTCTTT. It encodes CASSQVGTFEAFF.

J is TRBJ1-1 and V is TRBV10-1; possible D gene TRBD1, 5 bases. In germline, CDR1 is WNHNN, CDR2 SYGVQD (reference sequence). Deletions cut 2 bases from V and 5 bases from J, with 15 bases between. CDR3 length equals 15 residues. This CDR3 reads CASSEKRTGGTEAFF. CDR3 nucleotides: TGCGCCAGCAGTGAGAAGAGAACAGGTGGGACTGAAGCTTTCTTT.

Only a few counts were recorded for this clone. This sequence joins TRBV23-1 and TRBJ2-1; no clear D gene. Being an ORF, TRBV23-1 has a function that is uncertain. V dropped 6 bases and J dropped 3 bases, with 9 bases sitting between them. CDR3 length: 13 amino acids. In DNA, the CDR3 is TGCGCCAGCAGCTCGGTCAGCTACAATGAGCAGTTCTTC. Its protein is CASSSVSYNEQFF.

This clone is large (0.1 to 1%). The rearrangement uses TRBV5-1 and TRBJ2-7, with D possibly matching TRBD2 (7 bases). The V end was cut by 4 bases, the J end by 2 bases, with 16 bases between. The CDR3 is made up of 15 amino acids. Germline assignment: CDR1 SGHRS and CDR2 YFSETQ. The CDR3: CASSAALGGAYEQYF. DNA for the CDR3: TGCGCCAGCAGCGCCGCTTTAGGGGGGGCCTACGAGCAGTACTTC.

The J gene is TRBJ2-2, the V gene TRBV11-3; 9 nucleotides align to TRBD2. The V gene end was trimmed by 3 bases and the J gene end by 1 base; junction bases not matched to a gene: 0. CDR3 length: 15 amino acids. The germline CDR1 and CDR2 sequences are SGHNT and YENEEA. CDR3 coding DNA: TGTGCCAGCAGCTTGACTAGCGGGAACACCGGGGAGCTGTTTTTT. Translation: CASSLTSGNTGELFF.

This clone turned up a few times. The J gene is TRBJ2-5, the V gene TRBV6-8; 13 bases agree with TRBD2. Germline lookup yields CDR1 MNHGY and CDR2 SAAAGT. The CDR3 contains 15 residues. The J segment lost 5 bases and the V segment lost 7 bases, leaving 7 bases of the junction unmatched. The CDR3 reads CASNRLAGGRETQYF. CDR3 nucleotides: TGTGCCAGCAACAGACTAGCGGGGGGCCGGGAGACCCAGTACTTC.

V usage is TRBV18 and J usage is TRBJ2-1; D gene unclear. V was pared by 6 bases and J by 0 bases, with 15 bases between. The CDR3 runs to 16 residues. CDR1 is KGHSH, CDR2 LQKENI, per germline. CDR3 sequence reads: CASSYLTGSSYNEQFF. The CDR3 nucleotides are TGTGCCAGCTCTTATCTCACGGGCTCCTCCTACAATGAGCAGTTCTTC. The whole variable domain, filled in from reference TRBV18 and TRBJ2-1, reads NAGVMQNPRHLVRRRGQEARLRCSPMKGHSHVYWYRQLPEEGLKFMVYLQKENIIDESGMPKERFSAEFPKEGPSILRIQQVVRGDSAAYFCASSYLTGSSYNEQFFGPGTRLTVL.

V is TRBV28 and J is TRBJ1-1; D remains unclear. The CDR3 has 14 residues. In germline, CDR1 is MDHEN, CDR2 SYDVKM. Deletions cut 6 bases from V and 1 base from J, with 12 bases between. CDR3 in amino acids: CASSLLPSNTEAFF. The CDR3 region has the DNA TGTGCCAGCAGCCTCCTCCCCTCGAACACTGAAGCTTTCTTT.

This chain uses TRBV28 with TRBJ1-3, with 9 bases aligning to TRBD1. Trimming at V came to 6 bases and at J to 5 bases, leaving 11 bases not matched to a gene. The CDR3 is 16 amino acids. Germline loops: CDR1 MDHEN, CDR2 SYDVKM. This chain's CDR3 is CASSLGGQGGRNTIYF. The CDR3 DNA sequence: TGTGCCAGCAGCCTCGGGGGACAGGGAGGGAGAAACACCATATATTTT.

DNA for the CDR3: TGTGCCATCAGGGGGGGTCGAATGAACACTGAAGCTTTCTTT. Translated: CAIRGGRMNTEAFF. The rearrangement joins TRBV6-8 to TRBJ1-1; 7 bases line up with TRBD1. The CDR3 sequence is 14 residues long. From germline, CDR1 is MNHGY and CDR2 SAAAGT. V was pared by 10 bases and J by 0 bases, with 8 bases of the junction left unmatched.

The J gene is TRBJ1-4, the V gene TRBV9; D not resolved. The CDR3 contains 14 residues. Germline CDR1 and CDR2: SGDLS and YYNGEE. V was pared by 0 bases and J by 1 base, with 4 bases between. CDR3 DNA: TGTGCCAGCAGCGTAGGGGGAACTAATGAAAAACTGTTTTTT. Residues: CASSVGGTNEKLFF.